These T cell receptor beta chains were read from a single sample in a study of neoadjuvant anti-PD-1 for oral cavity cancer. The data were produced by immunoSEQ multiplex PCR, yet TCRdb's version contains in-frame clones alone and is incomplete. The data show 5,500 to 8,000 clones, around 40% seen once. This sample comprised tumor tissue, obtained before nivolumab (anti-PD-1) treatment. These receptors all stem from a person between 40 and 79 years old with oral cavity squamous cell carcinoma. CDR3s include the opening cysteine and the closing phenylalanine or tryptophan. Fields, in order: V gene, clone size, J gene, D gene, CDR3 DNA, CDR3 protein. A D gene is named only where the DNA matches it firmly. Clone sizes are given selectively: once, few, many, or a class where the clone is expanded.

>TRBV11-2|NA|TRBJ1-5|NA
TGTGCCAGCAGCTTATCAAGCAATCAGCCCCAGCATTTT
CASSLSSNQPQHF
>TRBV29-1|once|TRBJ2-2|NA
TGCACCGTCTCGAGGGCCGGCACCGGGGAGCTGTTTTTT
CTVSRAGTGELFF
>TRBV28|medium-sized|TRBJ1-5|NA
TGTGCCAGCAGTTCCCCGACAGGTAGGGGTAATTTT
CASSSPTGRGNF
>TRBV9|NA|TRBJ2-1|TRBD1
TGTGCCAGCAGCGTAGTAGGACAGGGGATGTATGAGCAGTTCTTC
CASSVVGQGMYEQFF
>TRBV28|NA|TRBJ1-4|NA
TGTGCCAGCAGTGGGGCCGCTAATGAAAAACTGTTTTTT
CASSGAANEKLFF
>TRBV6-1|NA|TRBJ2-5|TRBD2
TGTGCCGGAATTCGGGGGGGTAGGGAGACCCAGTACTTC
CAGIRGGRETQYF
>TRBV5-1|NA|TRBJ2-1|TRBD2
TGCGCCAGCAGCTCAACCAGCGGGGGGGCCACGGATGAGCAGTTCTTC
CASSSTSGGATDEQFF
>TRBV28|NA|TRBJ2-1|TRBD1
TGTGCCAGCAGAGCCTGGGGGCAGGGGGTGATTGATGAGCAGTTCTTC
CASRAWGQGVIDEQFF
>TRBV6-5|NA|TRBJ2-7|NA
TGTGCCAGCGGGTCTTTCGGGGCATCCGAGCAGTACTTC
CASGSFGASEQYF
>TRBV27|few|TRBJ2-1|NA
TGTGCCAGCAGTTTATTTAGCGGAAACTCCTACAATGAGCAGTTCTTC
CASSLFSGNSYNEQFF
>TRBV9|NA|TRBJ2-1|TRBD1
TGTGCCAGCAGCGCCAACCCCGGGACAGGGGGCTCCTACAATGAGCAGTTCTTC
CASSANPGTGGSYNEQFF
>TRBV6-1|NA|TRBJ2-7|TRBD1
TGTGCCAGCCAGGGGGCCTACGAGCAGTACTTC
CASQGAYEQYF